Following are 25 T cell receptor beta chains from one sample sequenced in a study of technical replicates of blood from a few donors. TCRdb's table, derived via immunoSEQ multiplex PCR, lists solely in-frame clones and lacks some. The data hold 75,000 to 95,000 clones, with about 94% observed a single time. Source material: T cells isolated from PBMCs. The receptors originated from a human donor in good health.

The CDR3 region has the DNA TGCGCCAGCAGTCCCCGCCCAGGACTCTCGGGGGACGAGCAGTACTTC. This encodes CASSPRPGLSGDEQYF. This chain joins TRBV23-1 and TRBJ2-7, with a tentative D call TRBD2 (6 bases). TRBV23-1 is assigned to the ORF class and has an uncertain function. Trimming cost V 4 bases and J 5 bases, with 21 bases left between them. The CDR3 has 16 residues.

The chain couples TRBV27 to TRBJ2-1, with D possibly TRBD2 on 5 matching bases. This CDR3 is built from 14 residues. The V and J ends lost 0 bases and 8 bases respectively, with 11 bases between them. Germline V lookup: CDR1 MNHEY, CDR2 SMNVEV (reference sequence). The CDR3 loop reads CASSLSPAGDEQFF. The CDR3 DNA follows: TGTGCCAGCAGTTTATCGCCCGCCGGGGATGAGCAGTTCTTC.

This chain joins TRBV7-2 and TRBJ2-1; TRBD1 matches at 8 bases. The J segment lost 9 bases and the V segment lost 3 bases, leaving 10 bases of the junction unmatched. This CDR3 spans 15 amino acids. CDR1 and CDR2 from the germline V gene are SGHTA and FQGNSA. CDR3 protein: CASSFIGQGLGEQFF. The CDR3, as DNA: TGTGCCAGCAGCTTCATTGGACAGGGCTTGGGTGAGCAGTTCTTC. The whole variable domain, remainder taken from reference TRBV7-2 and TRBJ2-1, is GAGVSQSPSNKVTEKGKDVELRCDPISGHTALYWYRQSLGQGLEFLIYFQGNSAPDKSGLPSDRFSAERTGGSVSTLTIQRTQQEDSAVYLCASSFIGQGLGEQFFGPGTRLTVL.

The chain is built from TRBV5-1 and TRBJ1-1; D is perhaps TRBD1 (5 bases). The V end lost 4 bases, the J end lost 5 bases, and 18 bases lay between the germline ends. The CDR3 extends over 15 amino acids. Germline V gene lookup returns CDR1 SGHRS and CDR2 YFSETQ. For the CDR3, the DNA is TGCGCCAGCAGCGTTCTGGGGCAACAAGGGACTGAAGCTTTCTTT. Protein: CASSVLGQQGTEAFF. The complete variable domain, with remaining parts taken from reference TRBV5-1 and TRBJ1-1, reads KAGVTQTPRYLIKTRGQQVTLSCSPISGHRSVSWYQQTPGQGLQFLFEYFSETQRNKGNFPGRFSGRQFSNSRSEMNVSTLELGDSALYLCASSVLGQQGTEAFFGQGTRLTVV.

This clone has a single count. This chain connects TRBV6-1 to TRBJ2-7, with D hard to call. The CDR3 covers 12 residues. Germline CDR1 is MNHNS and CDR2 is SASEGT. Between the trimmed V and J ends, which lost 5 bases and 4 bases, there was a span of 9 bases. CDR3 nucleotide sequence: TGTGCCAGCAGTTCGAGTACTTACGAGCAGTACTTC. It encodes CASSSSTYEQYF.

The rearrangement uses TRBV19 and TRBJ2-5; D is uncertain. Germline values: CDR1 LNHDA, CDR2 SQIVND (reference sequence). This CDR3 spans 12 amino acids. V lost 4 bases to trimming and J lost 0 bases, with 3 bases between them. CDR3 amino acids: CASSTDQETQYF. CDR3 nucleotides: TGTGCCAGTAGTACGGACCAAGAGACCCAGTACTTC.

This chain connects TRBV29-1 to TRBJ2-3; 8 nucleotides agree with TRBD2. The CDR3 runs to 14 residues. In germline, CDR1 is SQVTM, CDR2 ANQGSEA. V lost 2 bases, J lost 2 bases, and 3 bases stayed unmatched. The CDR3 DNA sequence: TGCAGCGTTGAAATCGGGGGGGCCACAGATACGCAGTATTTT. Residues: CSVEIGGATDTQYF.

This chain joins TRBV6-5 and TRBJ1-1, with D tentatively TRBD1 (5 bases). The CDR3 loop spans 15 amino acids. The V end was cut by 6 bases, the J end by 6 bases, with 20 bases between. The germline V gene encodes CDR1 MNHEY and CDR2 SVGAGI. The CDR3 here is CASRKPWGGTAEAFF. CDR3 in DNA: TGTGCCAGCAGGAAACCTTGGGGGGGGACGGCTGAAGCTTTCTTT.

The CDR3 DNA reads as TGCGCCAGCAGCCAACTAGCGGGAGTAGCCAAAAACATTCAGTACTTC. Amino acids: CASSQLAGVAKNIQYF. The chain employs TRBV4-1 and TRBJ2-4, with 10 bases aligning to TRBD2. Germline loops: CDR1 MGHRA, CDR2 YSYEKL. The CDR3 is 16 amino acids. J gave up 0 bases and V 2 bases, and 1 base lay outside the gene matches.

CDR3 sequence reads: CASSLGQGPYEQYF. The CDR3 coding sequence is TGTGCCAGCAGTTTGGGACAGGGGCCCTACGAGCAGTACTTC. The chain employs TRBV28 and TRBJ2-7; 10 bases agree with TRBD1. With V trimmed by 3 bases and J by 2 bases, 1 base remained unmatched. This CDR3 spans 14 amino acids. CDR1 is MDHEN and CDR2 is SYDVKM in the germline V gene.

The chain combines TRBV14 with TRBJ1-1, with 10 positions matching TRBD1. The CDR3 is 15 residues long. Looked up from germline, CDR1 is SGHDN and CDR2 is FVKESK. J lost 5 bases, V lost 5 bases, and 8 bases had no gene match. In nucleotides, the CDR3 is TGTGCCAGCAGCATTTCGGGACAGGGGATGACTGAAGCTTTCTTT. Its protein is CASSISGQGMTEAFF.

This sequence joins TRBV5-1 and TRBJ2-3; a possible D gene is TRBD1 (6 bases). The CDR3 extends over 15 amino acids. Trimming cost V 2 bases and J 0 bases, with 10 bases left between them. Germline V gene data show CDR1 as SGHRS and CDR2 as YFSETQ. The CDR3 DNA reads as TGCGCCAGCAGCTTAGTGGGGGCTAGCACAGATACGCAGTATTTT. This translates into CASSLVGASTDTQYF. Full variable domain (outside the CDR3, taken from reference TRBV5-1 and TRBJ2-3): KAGVTQTPRYLIKTRGQQVTLSCSPISGHRSVSWYQQTPGQGLQFLFEYFSETQRNKGNFPGRFSGRQFSNSRSEMNVSTLELGDSALYLCASSLVGASTDTQYFGPGTRLTVL.

V usage is TRBV11-2 and J usage is TRBJ1-1; D gene ambiguous. V lost 1 base and J lost 3, with 12 bases in between. This CDR3 spans 15 amino acids. CDR1 is SGHAT, CDR2 FQNNGV, per germline. In DNA form, the CDR3 reads TGTGCCAGCAGCTTAGTGTATCTAGGAGACACTGAAGCTTTCTTT. This gives the protein CASSLVYLGDTEAFF.

The rearrangement joins TRBV10-3 to TRBJ2-7; TRBD2 matches at 10 bases. The ends lost 9 bases at V and 1 base at J; junction bases unmatched: 3. The CDR3 runs 13 residues. CDR1 is ENHRY, CDR2 SYGVKD, per germline. CDR3 coding DNA: TGTGCCATAGCTAGCGGGAGTTCCTACGAGCAGTACTTC. This sequence encodes CAIASGSSYEQYF.

This rearrangement joins TRBV19 to TRBJ1-5; D gene ambiguous. The germline V gene encodes CDR1 LNHDA and CDR2 SQIVND (reference sequence). The CDR3 runs 14 residues. Trimming cost V 1 base and J 7 bases, with 11 bases left between them. Here the CDR3 reads CASSIVGGSQPQHF. The CDR3 DNA sequence: TGTGCCAGTAGTATAGTAGGAGGGAGCCAGCCCCAGCATTTT. Full variable domain (outside the CDR3, taken from reference TRBV19 and TRBJ1-5): DGGITQSPKYLFRKEGQNVTLSCEQNLNHDAMYWYRQDPGQGLRLIYYSQIVNDFQKGDIAEGYSVSREKKESFPLTVTSAQKNPTAFYLCASSIVGGSQPQHFGDGTRLSIL.

The gene calls are TRBV6-1 and TRBJ1-3; D remains unclear. V was trimmed by 3 bases and J by 0 bases, leaving 12 bases between them. CDR1 is MNHNS and CDR2 is SASEGT in the germline V gene. CDR3 length: 16 amino acids. CDR3 loop: CASSDLVSVSGNTIYF. DNA of the CDR3: TGTGCCAGCAGTGACTTAGTCAGCGTCTCTGGAAACACCATATATTTT.

The CDR3 loop is CASSFGGTRGFEQYF. For the CDR3, the DNA is TGTGCCAGCAGCTTTGGGGGGACTAGAGGGTTCGAGCAGTACTTC. V and J are TRBV11-2 and TRBJ2-7; TRBD2 matches at 8 bases. This CDR3 region has 15 residues. Germline V gives CDR1 SGHAT, CDR2 FQNNGV. The J segment lost 6 bases and the V segment lost 3 bases, leaving 10 bases of the junction unmatched.

The V call is TRBV6-5, the J call TRBJ2-7; 9 bases match TRBD2. V shed 7 bases, J shed 1 base, and the junction held 8 bases outside the gene matches. The germline CDR1 and CDR2 sequences are MNHEY and SVGAGI. There are 15 residues in the CDR3. The DNA of the CDR3 is TGTGCCAGCACCCCGGCGGGAGGGTGGTCCTACGAGCAGTACTTC. This encodes CASTPAGGWSYEQYF.

This clone was seen once. The genes are TRBV7-9 and TRBJ2-3; a possible D gene is TRBD1 (6 bases). CDR3 size: 14 residues. With 5 bases removed from V and 3 bases from J, the gap between germline ends came to 12 bases. The V gene's germline CDR1 is SEHNR and CDR2 FQNEAQ (reference sequence). CDR3 sequence: CASSQGHLTDTQYF. The CDR3 region has the DNA TGTGCCAGCAGCCAGGGACATTTGACAGATACGCAGTATTTT.

V gene TRBV2 combines with J gene TRBJ1-2; no definite D call. Trimming took 5 bases from V and 0 from J, leaving 10 bases between them. Looked up from germline, CDR1 is SNHLY and CDR2 is FYNNEI. CDR3 length: 14 amino acids. This CDR3 reads CASSSELPNYGYTF. The CDR3 DNA is TGTGCCAGCAGTTCGGAGCTTCCTAACTATGGCTACACCTTC.

The CDR3 sequence is CASSLGQGNTEAFF. CDR3 DNA sequence: TGTGCCAGCAGCTTAGGGCAGGGGAACACTGAAGCTTTCTTT. This chain uses TRBV11-2 with TRBJ1-1, with D possibly being TRBD1 (5 bases). The V gene's germline CDR1 is SGHAT and CDR2 FQNNGV. CDR3 size: 14 residues. V was clipped by 1 base and J by 1 base, with 7 bases between them.

The J gene is TRBJ2-7, the V gene TRBV4-1; 11 bases are shared with TRBD2. The germline gives CDR1 MGHRA, CDR2 YSYEKL. The CDR3 runs 21 residues. After removal of 1 base from V and 6 bases from J, the junction contained 23 bases not matched to a gene. CDR3: CASSQARVQDGFTTSGIEQYF. The CDR3 bases are TGCGCCAGCAGCCAAGCACGGGTCCAGGACGGCTTTACGACTAGCGGGATCGAGCAGTACTTC.

The chain links TRBV19 to TRBJ2-1, with D unclear. V lost 3 bases, J lost 3 bases, and 6 bases lay in between. The CDR3 covers 13 residues. Germline CDR1 LNHDA, CDR2 SQIVND (reference sequence). This chain's CDR3 is CASSINSYNEQFF. In DNA form, the CDR3 reads TGTGCCAGTAGTATCAACAGCTACAATGAGCAGTTCTTC.

In this sample, this clone turned up once. V and J are TRBV27 and TRBJ2-4, with D tentatively TRBD2 (6 bases). Between the trimmed V and J ends, which lost 2 bases and 7 bases, there was a span of 9 bases. Germline assignment: CDR1 MNHEY and CDR2 SMNVEV (reference sequence). The CDR3 contains 13 residues. The CDR3 nucleotides are TGTGCCAGCAGTTTACCAGGGAGGAACATTCAGTACTTC. It codes for CASSLPGRNIQYF.

This chain joins TRBV28 and TRBJ2-5; a weak D match, TRBD2 (6 bases). Germline loops: CDR1 MDHEN, CDR2 SYDVKM. This CDR3 contains 13 residues. The V end was cut by 10 bases, the J end by 2 bases, with 14 bases between. The CDR3 nucleotides read TGTGCCACCACGACCGGGACTCAAGAGACCCAGTACTTC. Its protein product is CATTTGTQETQYF. The whole variable domain, filled in from reference TRBV28 and TRBJ2-5, reads DVKVTQSSRYLVKRTGEKVFLECVQDMDHENMFWYRQDPGLGLRLIYFSYDVKMKEKGDIPEGYSVSREKKERFSLILESASTNQTSMYLCATTTGTQETQYFGPGTRLLVL.